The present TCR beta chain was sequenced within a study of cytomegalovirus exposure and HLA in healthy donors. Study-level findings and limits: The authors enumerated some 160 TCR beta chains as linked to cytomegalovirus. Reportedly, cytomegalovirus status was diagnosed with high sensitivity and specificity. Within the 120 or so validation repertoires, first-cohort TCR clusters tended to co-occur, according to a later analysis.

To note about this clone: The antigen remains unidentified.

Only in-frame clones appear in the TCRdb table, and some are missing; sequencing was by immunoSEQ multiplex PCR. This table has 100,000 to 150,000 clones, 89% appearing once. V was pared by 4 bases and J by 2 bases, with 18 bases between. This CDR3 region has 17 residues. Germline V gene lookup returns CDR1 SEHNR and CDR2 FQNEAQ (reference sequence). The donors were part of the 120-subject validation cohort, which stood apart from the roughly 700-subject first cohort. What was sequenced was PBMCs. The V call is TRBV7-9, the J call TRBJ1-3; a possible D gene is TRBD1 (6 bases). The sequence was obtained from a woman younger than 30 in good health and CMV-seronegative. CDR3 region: CASSSLGGALTGNTIYF. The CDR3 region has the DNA TGTGCCAGCAGCTCCCTTGGGGGGGCTTTAACTGGAAACACCATATATTTT.